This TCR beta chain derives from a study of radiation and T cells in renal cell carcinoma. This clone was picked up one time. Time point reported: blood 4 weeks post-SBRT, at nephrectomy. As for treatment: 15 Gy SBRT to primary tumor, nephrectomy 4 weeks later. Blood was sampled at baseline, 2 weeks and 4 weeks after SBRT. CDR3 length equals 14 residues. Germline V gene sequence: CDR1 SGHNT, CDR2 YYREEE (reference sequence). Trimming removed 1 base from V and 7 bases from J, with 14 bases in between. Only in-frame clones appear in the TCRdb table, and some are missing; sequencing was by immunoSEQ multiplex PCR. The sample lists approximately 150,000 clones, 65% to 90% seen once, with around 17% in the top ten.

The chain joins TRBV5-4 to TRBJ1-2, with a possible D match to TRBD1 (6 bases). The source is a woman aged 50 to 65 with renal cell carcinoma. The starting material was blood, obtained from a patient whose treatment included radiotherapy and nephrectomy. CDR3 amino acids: CASSLPGQLGGYTF. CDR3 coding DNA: TGTGCCAGCAGCTTGCCAGGACAGCTAGGTGGCTACACCTTC.